This T cell receptor beta chain was sequenced in a study of T cells in Graves' hyperthyroidism and ophthalmopathy. CDR1 SEHNR and CDR2 FQNEAQ come from the germline V gene (reference sequence). V dropped 4 bases and J dropped 0 bases, with 19 bases sitting between them. The CDR3 totals 17 residues. RNA transcripts yielded amplified TCR beta CDR3 regions. HTBI primers drove first-round RT-PCR of the TCR CDR3. TCRdb recomputed calls from the multiplex PCR reads with MiXCR, one row per CDR3 protein. The top ten clones hold roughly a quarter of a sample with about 300,000 distinct CDR3 sequences, 20% to 25% of them seen once. This clonotype was picked up many times.

The chain has TRBV7-9 and TRBJ2-7; D is uncertain. Sequences were obtained from blood. The clonotype was recovered from a man aged 40-55 years with Graves' hyperthyroidism that later progressed to Graves' ophthalmopathy. The CDR3 loop is CASSSKRLTDHSYEQYF. The CDR3 nucleotides read TGTGCCAGCAGCTCGAAGAGGCTGACGGACCACTCCTACGAGCAGTACTTC.